This entry concerns a single T cell receptor (beta chain). Only in-frame clones appear in the TCRdb table, and some are missing; sequencing was by immunoSEQ multiplex PCR. The sample carries 200,000 to 300,000 clones, 80% to 90% recorded once. The CDR3 totals 16 residues. The germline V gene has CDR1 SEHNR and CDR2 FQNEAQ (reference sequence). V was cut by 2 bases and J by 4 bases, with 18 bases left in between. The data are from a study of blood T cell repertoires in COVID-19. As for the study in general: Sources were T cells, B-cell-depleted T cells, or PBMCs; the material itself was cDNA or gDNA.

The source material was peripheral blood. V is TRBV7-9 and J is TRBJ2-7, with D possibly being TRBD2 (5 bases). This TCR derives from a man in his forties or fifties who had recovered from COVID-19. The CDR3 sequence: CASSLTSKEDWYEQYF. CDR3 sequence (DNA): TGTGCCAGCAGCTTAACTTCAAAGGAGGATTGGTACGAGCAGTACTTC.